This T cell receptor beta chain was captured in a study of regulatory T cells in long-lasting Graves disease. Many counts were recorded for this clonotype. The antigen is unknown. As to time point: persistent/refractory GD, antithyroid drugs over 5 years with positive TRAb. Scientists built the TCR library using RNA that was extracted from PBMCs. All patients originated from an endocrinology department located in Xi'an, China. Study-level results: Investigators studied peripheral blood only, not thyroid tissue. Gene preferences differed: TRBV28, TRBJ1-2, TRBJ2-5 in persistent cases. Accuracy could have been hurt by small sample size.

The CDR3 loop spans 16 amino acids. Deletions cut 2 bases from V and 5 bases from J, with 21 bases between. Per the germline V gene, CDR1 is DFQATT and CDR2 is SNEGSKA (reference sequence). Combining iRepertoire HTBI primers with Arm-PCR of CDR3 regions, the authors built TCR beta libraries. Each CDR3 protein is one row after TCRdb ran MiXCR on the multiplex PCR reads. The sample lists approximately 500,000 distinct CDR3 sequences; about 22% were seen once. The source of this sequence is a female donor with Graves disease. The sequences come from peripheral blood mononuclear cells (PBMCs), collected when the disease was refractory, from a patient treated with antithyroid drugs. V gene TRBV20-1 combines with J gene TRBJ1-2; D unresolved. CDR3 nucleotide sequence: TGCAGTGCTAGAACGACCGTTTGGTTTGGTAGTTATGGCTACACCTTC. It yields the protein CSARTTVWFGSYGYTF.